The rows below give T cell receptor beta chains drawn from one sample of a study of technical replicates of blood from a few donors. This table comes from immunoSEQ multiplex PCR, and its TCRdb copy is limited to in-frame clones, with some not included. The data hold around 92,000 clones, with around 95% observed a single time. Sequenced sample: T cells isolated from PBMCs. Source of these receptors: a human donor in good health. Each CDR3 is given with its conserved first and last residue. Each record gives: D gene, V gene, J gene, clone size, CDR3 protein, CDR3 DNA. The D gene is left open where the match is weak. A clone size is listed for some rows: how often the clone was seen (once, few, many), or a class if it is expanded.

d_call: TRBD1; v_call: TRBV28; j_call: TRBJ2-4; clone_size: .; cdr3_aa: CATGPRDSKNIQYF; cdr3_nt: TGTGCCACAGGCCCGAGGGACAGTAAAAACATTCAGTACTTC
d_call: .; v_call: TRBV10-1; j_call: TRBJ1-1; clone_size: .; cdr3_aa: CASSEWGETEAFF; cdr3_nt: TGCGCCAGCAGTGAATGGGGGGAGACTGAAGCTTTCTTT
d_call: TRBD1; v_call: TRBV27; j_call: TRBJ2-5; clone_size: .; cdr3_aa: CASASGTGGVETQYF; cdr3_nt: TGTGCCAGCGCAAGCGGGACAGGGGGCGTCGAGACCCAGTACTTC
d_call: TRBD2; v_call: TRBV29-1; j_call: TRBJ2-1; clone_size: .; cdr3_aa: CSVLRLAAPYNEQFF; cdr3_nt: TGCAGCGTTCTTAGACTAGCGGCCCCTTACAATGAGCAGTTCTTC
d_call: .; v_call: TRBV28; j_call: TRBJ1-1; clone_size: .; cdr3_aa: CASSLYSAGTLNTEAFF; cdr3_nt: TGTGCCAGCAGTTTATATAGTGCTGGGACACTGAACACTGAAGCTTTCTTT
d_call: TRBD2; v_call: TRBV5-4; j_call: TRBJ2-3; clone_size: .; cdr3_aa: CASSLDPSSGTGDTQYF; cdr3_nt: TGTGCCAGCAGCTTGGATCCCTCTAGCGGGACGGGAGATACGCAGTATTTT
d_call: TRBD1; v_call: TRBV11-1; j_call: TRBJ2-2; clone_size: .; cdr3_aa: CASSLAEDRVHGELFF; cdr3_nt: TGTGCCAGCAGCTTAGCCGAGGACAGGGTTCACGGGGAGCTGTTTTTT
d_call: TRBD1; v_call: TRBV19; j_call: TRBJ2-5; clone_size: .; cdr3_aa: CASSPTPGQGIVTQYF; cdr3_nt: TGTGCCAGTAGTCCCACACCGGGACAGGGGATTGTGACCCAGTACTTC
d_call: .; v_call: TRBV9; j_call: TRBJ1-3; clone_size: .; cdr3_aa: CASSVTDRPFSGNTIYF; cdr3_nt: TGTGCCAGCAGCGTCACGGACAGACCATTCTCTGGAAACACCATATATTTT
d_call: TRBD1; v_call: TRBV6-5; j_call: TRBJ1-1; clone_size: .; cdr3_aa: CASSYSTLTGEAFF; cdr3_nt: TGTGCCAGCAGTTACTCAACCTTGACAGGGGAAGCTTTCTTT
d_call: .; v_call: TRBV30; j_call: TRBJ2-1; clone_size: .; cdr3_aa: CAWTTDIGSYNEQFF; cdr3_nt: TGTGCCTGGACCACGGACATTGGCTCCTACAATGAGCAGTTCTTC
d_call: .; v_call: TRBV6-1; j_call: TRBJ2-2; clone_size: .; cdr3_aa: CASSTGIGELFF; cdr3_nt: TGTGCCAGCAGTACAGGGATCGGGGAGCTGTTTTTT
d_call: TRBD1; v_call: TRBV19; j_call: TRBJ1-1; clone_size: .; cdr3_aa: CASKGPGQVNTEAFF; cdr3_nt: TGTGCCAGTAAGGGGCCCGGACAGGTGAACACTGAAGCTTTCTTT
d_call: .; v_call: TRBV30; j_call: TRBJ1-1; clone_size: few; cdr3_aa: CAWIYRTHTEAFF; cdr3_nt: TGTGCCTGGATCTACAGGACGCACACTGAAGCTTTCTTT
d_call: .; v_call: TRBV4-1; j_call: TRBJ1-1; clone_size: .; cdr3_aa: CASSQDPTGNTEAFF; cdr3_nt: TGCGCCAGCAGCCAAGACCCAACAGGGAACACTGAAGCTTTCTTT
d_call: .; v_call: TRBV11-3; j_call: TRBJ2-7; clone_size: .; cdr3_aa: CASKLGGSYEQYF; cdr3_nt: TGTGCCAGCAAATTAGGCGGCTCCTACGAGCAGTACTTC
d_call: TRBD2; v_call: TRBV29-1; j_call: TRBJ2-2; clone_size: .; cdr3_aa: CSVASGESNTGELFF; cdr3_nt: TGCAGCGTTGCTAGCGGCGAATCGAACACCGGGGAGCTGTTTTTT
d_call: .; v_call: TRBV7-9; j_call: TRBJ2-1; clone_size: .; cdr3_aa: CASSSLGSSYNEQFF; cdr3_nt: TGTGCCAGCAGCTCTCTCGGGAGCTCCTACAATGAGCAGTTCTTC
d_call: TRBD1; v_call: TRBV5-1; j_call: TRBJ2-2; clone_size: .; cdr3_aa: CASSRGDRGPSTGELFF; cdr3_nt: TGCGCCAGCAGCCGAGGCGACAGGGGACCGAGCACCGGGGAGCTGTTTTTT
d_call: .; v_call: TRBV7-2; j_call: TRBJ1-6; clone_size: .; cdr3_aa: CASSLSLQGGSPLHF; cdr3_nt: TGTGCCAGCAGCTTAAGCTTACAGGGCGGCTCACCCCTCCACTTT
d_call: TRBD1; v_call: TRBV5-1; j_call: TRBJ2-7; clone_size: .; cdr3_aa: CASRVSGQVNYEQYF; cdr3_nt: TGCGCCAGCCGCGTCTCGGGACAGGTAAACTACGAGCAGTACTTC
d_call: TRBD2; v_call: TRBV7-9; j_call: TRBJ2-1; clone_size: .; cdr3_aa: CASSSTSGSFDEQFF; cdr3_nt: TGTGCCAGCAGCTCAACTAGCGGGAGTTTCGATGAGCAGTTCTTC
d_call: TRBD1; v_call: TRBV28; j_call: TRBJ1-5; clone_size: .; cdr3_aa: CASSSSGQGDQPQHF; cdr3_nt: TGTGCCAGCAGTTCCAGCGGACAGGGCGATCAGCCCCAGCATTTT
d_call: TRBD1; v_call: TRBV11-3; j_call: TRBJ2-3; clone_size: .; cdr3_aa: CASSHWTGSMPDTQYF; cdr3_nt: TGTGCCAGCAGCCATTGGACAGGGTCCATGCCAGATACGCAGTATTTT
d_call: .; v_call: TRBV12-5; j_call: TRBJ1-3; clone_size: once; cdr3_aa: CASGLGGYTIYF; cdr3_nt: TGTGCTAGTGGTTTGGGAGGTTACACCATATATTTT
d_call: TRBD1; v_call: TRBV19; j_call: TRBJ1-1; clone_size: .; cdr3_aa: CASSNSRGRGEAFF; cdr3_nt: TGTGCCAGTAGTAACTCCAGGGGGAGAGGTGAAGCTTTCTTT
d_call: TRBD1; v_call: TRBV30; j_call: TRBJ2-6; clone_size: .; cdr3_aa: CAWSAGQVFSGANVLTF; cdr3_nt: TGTGCCTGGAGTGCCGGACAGGTGTTCTCTGGGGCCAACGTCCTGACTTTC
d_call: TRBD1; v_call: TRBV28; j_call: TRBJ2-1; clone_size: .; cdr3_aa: CASETGTFYNEQFF; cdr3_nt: TGTGCCAGCGAGACAGGGACCTTTTACAATGAGCAGTTCTTC
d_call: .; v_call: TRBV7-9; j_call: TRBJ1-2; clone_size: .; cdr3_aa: CATSDSSNYGYTF; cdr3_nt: TGTGCCACTTCGGACAGCTCTAACTATGGCTACACCTTC
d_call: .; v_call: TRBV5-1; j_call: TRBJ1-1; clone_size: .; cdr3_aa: CASSLNPVRGSLGNTEAFF; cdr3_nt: TGCGCCAGCAGCTTGAATCCGGTCAGGGGAAGTTTAGGGAACACTGAAGCTTTCTTT
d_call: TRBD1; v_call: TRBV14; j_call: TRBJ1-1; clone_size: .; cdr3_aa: CASSQTQGGFKMNTEAFF; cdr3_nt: TGTGCCAGCAGCCAAACACAGGGGGGATTCAAGATGAACACTGAAGCTTTCTTT
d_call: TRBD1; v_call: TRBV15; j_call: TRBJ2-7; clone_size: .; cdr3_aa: CATSRTRDRTTREYF; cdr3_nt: TGTGCCACCAGCAGAACTCGGGACAGGACAACGAGAGAGTACTTC
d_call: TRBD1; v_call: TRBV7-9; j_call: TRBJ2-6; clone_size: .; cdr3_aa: CASSSVTGYDGANVLTF; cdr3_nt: TGTGCCAGCAGCTCAGTGACAGGGTACGATGGGGCCAACGTCCTGACTTTC
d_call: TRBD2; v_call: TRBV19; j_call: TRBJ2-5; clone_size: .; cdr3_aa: CASSISAGLQQETQYF; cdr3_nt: TGTGCCAGTAGTATCTCCGCGGGACTACAGCAAGAGACCCAGTACTTC
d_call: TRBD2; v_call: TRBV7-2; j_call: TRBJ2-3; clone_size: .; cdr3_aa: CASSLVLAGTDTQYF; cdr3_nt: TGTGCCAGCAGCTTAGTCTTAGCGGGGACAGATACGCAGTATTTT
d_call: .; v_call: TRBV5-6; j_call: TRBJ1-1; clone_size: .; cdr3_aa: CASSFHEAQETNTEAFF; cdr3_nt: TGTGCCAGCAGCTTCCATGAGGCACAGGAGACGAACACTGAAGCTTTCTTT
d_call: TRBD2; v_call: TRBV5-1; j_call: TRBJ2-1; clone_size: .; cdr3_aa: CASSLGTSGNNEQFF; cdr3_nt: TGCGCCAGCAGCCTTGGGACTAGCGGGAACAATGAGCAGTTCTTC
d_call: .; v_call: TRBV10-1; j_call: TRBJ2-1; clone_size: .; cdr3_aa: CASSAQVDGEQFF; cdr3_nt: TGCGCCAGCAGTGCGCAGGTTGACGGTGAGCAGTTCTTC
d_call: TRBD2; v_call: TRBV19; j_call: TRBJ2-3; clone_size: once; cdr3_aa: CASSIRRGGSDTQYF; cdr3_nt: TGTGCCAGTAGTATAAGGCGGGGGGGCTCAGATACGCAGTATTTT
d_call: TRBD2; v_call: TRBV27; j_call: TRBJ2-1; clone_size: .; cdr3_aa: CASSLRTGTSGNNEQFF; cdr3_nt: TGTGCCAGCAGCTTACGGACCGGGACTAGCGGGAACAATGAGCAGTTCTTC
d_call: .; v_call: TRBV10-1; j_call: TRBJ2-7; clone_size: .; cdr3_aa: CASSEGRGVNEQYF; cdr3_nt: TGCGCCAGCAGTGAGGGCAGGGGGGTAAACGAGCAGTACTTC
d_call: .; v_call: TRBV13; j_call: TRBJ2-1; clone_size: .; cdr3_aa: CASSFGTPRDNEQFF; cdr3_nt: TGTGCCAGCAGCTTCGGGACACCCCGCGACAATGAGCAGTTCTTC
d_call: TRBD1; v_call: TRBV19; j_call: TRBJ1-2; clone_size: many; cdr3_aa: CASSRDFGGQGLYGYTF; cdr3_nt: TGTGCCAGTAGCCGGGACTTTGGGGGACAGGGACTCTATGGCTACACCTTC
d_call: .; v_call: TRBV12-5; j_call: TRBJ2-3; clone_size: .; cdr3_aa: CASGLGGTDTQYF; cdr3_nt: TGTGCTAGTGGTTTGGGCGGAACAGATACGCAGTATTTT
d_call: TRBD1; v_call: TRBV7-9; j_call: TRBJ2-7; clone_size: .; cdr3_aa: CASRPVQGAIYEQYF; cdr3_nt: TGTGCCAGCAGACCCGTACAGGGGGCAATTTACGAGCAGTACTTC
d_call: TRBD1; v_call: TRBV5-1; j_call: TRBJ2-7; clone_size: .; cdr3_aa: CASRIRQGLHEQYF; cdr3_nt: TGCGCCAGCAGAATCCGACAGGGGCTTCACGAGCAGTACTTC
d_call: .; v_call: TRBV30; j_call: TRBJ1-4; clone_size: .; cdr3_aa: CAWSVQSGIYEKLFF; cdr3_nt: TGTGCCTGGAGTGTACAAAGCGGAATTTATGAAAAACTGTTTTTT
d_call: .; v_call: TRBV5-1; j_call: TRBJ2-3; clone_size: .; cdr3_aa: CASSPGASGTDTQYF; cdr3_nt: TGCGCCAGCAGCCCCGGGGCTAGCGGCACAGATACGCAGTATTTT
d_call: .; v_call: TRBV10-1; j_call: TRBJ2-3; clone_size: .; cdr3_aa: CASSESGTDTQYF; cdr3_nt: TGCGCCAGCAGTGAGTCCGGCACAGATACGCAGTATTTT
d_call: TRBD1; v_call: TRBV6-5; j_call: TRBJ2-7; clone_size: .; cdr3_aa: CASSFPGQGLFEQYF; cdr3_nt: TGTGCCAGCAGTTTTCCGGGACAGGGGTTGTTCGAGCAGTACTTC
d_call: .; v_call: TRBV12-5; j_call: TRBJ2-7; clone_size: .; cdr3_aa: CASGYSPTGAYEQYF; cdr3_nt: TGTGCTAGTGGTTACAGCCCTACAGGCGCTTACGAGCAGTACTTC
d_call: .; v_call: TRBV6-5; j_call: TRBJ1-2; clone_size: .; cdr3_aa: CASSQPGGLYGYTF; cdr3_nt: TGTGCCAGCAGCCAACCGGGGGGCCTTTATGGCTACACCTTC
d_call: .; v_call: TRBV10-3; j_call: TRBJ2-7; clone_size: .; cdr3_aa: CAISERGESSYEQYF; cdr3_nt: TGTGCCATCAGTGAACGGGGTGAGAGTTCCTACGAGCAGTACTTC
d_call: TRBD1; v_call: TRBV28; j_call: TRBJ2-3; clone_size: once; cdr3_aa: CASSRGTGGYTQYF; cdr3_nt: TGTGCCAGCAGCCGAGGGACAGGGGGATATACGCAGTATTTT
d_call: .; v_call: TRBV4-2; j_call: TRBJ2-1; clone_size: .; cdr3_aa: CASSPSSYNEQFF; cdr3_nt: TGTGCCAGCAGCCCGTCCTCCTACAATGAGCAGTTCTTC
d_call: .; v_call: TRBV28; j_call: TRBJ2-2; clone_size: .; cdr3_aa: CASSSQLTGELFF; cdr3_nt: TGTGCCAGCAGTTCACAATTGACAGGGGAGCTGTTTTTT
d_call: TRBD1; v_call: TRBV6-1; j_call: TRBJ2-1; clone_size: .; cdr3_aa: CAGGQYNEQFF; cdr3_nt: TGTGCCGGGGGACAGTACAATGAGCAGTTCTTC
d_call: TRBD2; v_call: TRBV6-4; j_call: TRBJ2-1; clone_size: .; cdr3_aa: CASSDPRPSGYYNEQFF; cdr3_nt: TGTGCCAGCAGTGACCCCCGGCCTAGCGGGTACTACAATGAGCAGTTCTTC
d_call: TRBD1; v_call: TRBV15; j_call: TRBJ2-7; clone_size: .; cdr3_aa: CATAGQGTSEQYF; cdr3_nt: TGTGCCACCGCGGGACAGGGCACTAGCGAGCAGTACTTC
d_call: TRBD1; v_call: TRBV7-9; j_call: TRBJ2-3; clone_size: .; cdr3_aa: CASSPRRRDRETDTQYF; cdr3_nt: TGTGCCAGCAGCCCAAGGAGGAGGGACAGGGAGACAGATACGCAGTATTTT